Presented here are 9 T cell receptor beta chains from one specimen sequenced in a study of T cells after posttransplantation cyclophosphamide. The naive gate required viable CD3+CD4+ or CD3+CD8+ cells with CCR7+CD45RA+CD45RO-CD95-CD27+CD28+ phenotype. Produced via immunoSEQ multiplex PCR; TCRdb's table is partial and in-frame only. This repertoire shows roughly 32,000 clones, about nine tenths found once; its top ten account for roughly 0.25%. The sequenced sample consisted of naive CD4+ T cells sorted from PBMCs. These receptors were obtained from a woman aged 55-69 years in good health, CMV-negative, and a related stem cell transplant donor.

The gene calls are TRBV18 and TRBJ1-2; D gene uncertain. CDR1 is KGHSH and CDR2 is LQKENI in the germline V gene. The V and J ends lost 3 bases and 2 bases respectively, with 10 bases between them. The CDR3 runs 14 residues. The CDR3 coding sequence is TGTGCCAGCTCACCCGGAGGAGGAAACTATGGCTACACCTTC. Its translation is CASSPGGGNYGYTF.

This chain uses TRBV9 with TRBJ1-4; possibly TRBD1 for D (5 bases). The CDR3 spans 14 residues. The germline V and J ends were trimmed by 0 bases and 6 bases, with 9 bases remaining between them. CDR1 SGDLS and CDR2 YYNGEE come from the germline V gene. CDR3 protein: CASSVGQGYEKLFF. The CDR3 region has the DNA TGTGCCAGCAGCGTAGGTCAGGGCTATGAAAAACTGTTTTTT.

This clone has more than one count but fewer than ten. The chain employs TRBV11-3 and TRBJ2-1; possibly TRBD1 for D (6 bases). Trimming stripped 1 base from V and 4 bases from J, with 11 bases between. The CDR3 contains 15 residues. From germline, CDR1 is SGHNT and CDR2 YENEEA. CDR3 coding DNA: TGTGCCAGCAGCTTAGGAGGGACACGTTACAATGAGCAGTTCTTC. Protein sequence: CASSLGGTRYNEQFF.

The rearrangement joins TRBV6-1 to TRBJ2-2; 12 bases map to TRBD2. CDR1 MNHNS and CDR2 SASEGT come from the germline V gene. There are 15 residues in the CDR3. J gave up 6 bases and V 5 bases, and 4 bases lay outside the gene matches. CDR3 bases: TGTGCCAGCAGTTGGGGACTAGCGGGTTCCGGGGAGCTGTTTTTT. Translating it yields CASSWGLAGSGELFF.

The chain carries TRBV27 and TRBJ2-7; 10 bases fit TRBD2. Germline assignment: CDR1 MNHEY and CDR2 SMNVEV (reference sequence). The CDR3 has 14 residues. V gave up 4 bases and J gave up 3 bases; unmatched junction bases: 3. In nucleotides, the CDR3 is TGTGCCAGCAGTTCCGAGCGGGAGGGCTACGAGCAGTACTTC. It is translated as CASSSEREGYEQYF.

The V gene is TRBV4-1, the J gene TRBJ1-1, with a weak D call TRBD1 (6 bases). Trimming shortened V by 4 bases and J by 1 base, and 16 bases separated the two germline ends. CDR1 is MGHRA, CDR2 YSYEKL, per germline. The CDR3 extends over 16 amino acids. The DNA for the CDR3 is TGCGCCAGCAGCCCAGGGGCAGGCGACTGGAACACTGAAGCTTTCTTT. Residues: CASSPGAGDWNTEAFF.

The gene calls are TRBV2 and TRBJ1-5, with D possibly TRBD1 on 5 matching bases. CDR3 size: 14 residues. Germline V gives CDR1 SNHLY, CDR2 FYNNEI. The V gene lost 2 bases and the J gene lost 7 bases, with 12 bases spanning the gap. This CDR3 reads CASSERLGGQPQHF. The CDR3 DNA reads as TGTGCCAGCAGTGAACGGCTGGGGGGGCAGCCCCAGCATTTT.

The rearrangement links TRBV6-5 to TRBJ2-7; TRBD1 aligns across 7 bases. Germline CDR1 is MNHEY and CDR2 is SVGAGI. Germline trimming cut 5 bases from V and 9 bases from J; bases unmatched to any gene: 7. CDR3 length: 12 residues. The CDR3 DNA sequence: TGTGCCAGCAGTAGTACAGGGGATTGGCAGTACTTC. The encoded protein is CASSSTGDWQYF.

The chain uses TRBV28 and TRBJ1-2; no reliable D call. The CDR3 has 16 residues. V lost 6 bases, J lost 2 bases, and 19 bases lay in between. CDR1 and CDR2 (germline): MDHEN, SYDVKM. CDR3 residues: CASRRSPGSGNYGYTF. CDR3 bases: TGTGCCAGCAGGCGCTCCCCTGGATCCGGGAACTATGGCTACACCTTC.